These 10 T cell receptor beta chains were all obtained from the same sample, sequenced in a study of PD-1 blockade in classical Hodgkin lymphoma. Time point defined: cycle 4 day 1 (C4D1), after 5 to 7 weeks of nivolumab. After autologous stem cell transplantation all patients relapsed, and prior brentuximab vedotin exposure differed between cohorts. The assay was immunoSEQ multiplex PCR, and TCRdb's table has in-frame clones only and misses some. The sample holds under 45,000 clones; around 69% are singletons and the top ten take approximately 2.4%. Sequenced here: peripheral blood mononuclear cells (PBMCs), sampled before the fourth cycle of nivolumab. The source of these receptors is a human donor with classical Hodgkin lymphoma.

This clone turned up a few times. The V call is TRBV6-5, the J call TRBJ1-5; 8 positions agree with TRBD1. Germline CDR1 reads MNHEY; CDR2 reads SVGAGI. The CDR3 runs to 12 residues. The V and J ends lost 5 bases and 13 bases, in that order; junction bases with no gene match: 7. The DNA of the CDR3 is TGTGCCAGCAGTCTGACAGGGGCGCAACAGCATTTT. Translating gives CASSLTGAQQHF.

V and J are TRBV7-9 and TRBJ2-7; TRBD2 aligns across 9 bases. This CDR3 contains 16 residues. V lost 5 bases to trimming and J lost 6 bases; unmatched junction nucleotides: 14. Per the germline V gene, CDR1 is SEHNR and CDR2 is FQNEAQ (reference sequence). CDR3 sequence (DNA): TGTGCCAGCAGCCCGTACCCCCAGCGGGGGGCGAGCGAGCAGTACTTC. Protein product: CASSPYPQRGASEQYF. Full variable domain (missing parts from reference TRBV7-9 and TRBJ2-7): DTGVSQNPRHKITKRGQNVTFRCDPISEHNRLYWYRQTLGQGPEFLTYFQNEAQLEKSRLLSDRFSAERPKGSFSTLEIQRTEQGDSAMYLCASSPYPQRGASEQYFGPGTRLTVT.

The chain links TRBV4-1 to TRBJ2-7; D ambiguous. The V and J ends lost 1 base and 2 bases respectively, with 9 bases between them. The V gene's germline CDR1 is MGHRA and CDR2 YSYEKL. The CDR3 length is 14 residues. The CDR3 loop reads CASSQGPLPYEQYF. The CDR3 DNA reads TGCGCCAGCAGCCAAGGGCCACTCCCCTACGAGCAGTACTTC.

This chain uses TRBV7-2 with TRBJ2-5; TRBD2 agrees at 7 bases. Germline-derived CDR1 and CDR2 are SGHTA and FQGNSA. The CDR3 extends over 15 amino acids. J gave up 5 bases and V 5 bases, and 11 bases lay outside the gene matches. The CDR3 DNA reads as TGTGCCAGCAGCCCCGGACTAGGTATCAGGGAGACCCAGTACTTC. The encoded protein is CASSPGLGIRETQYF.

The chain employs TRBV6-1 and TRBJ1-2; D possibly corresponds to TRBD1 (6 bases). Germline V lookup: CDR1 MNHNS, CDR2 SASEGT. CDR3 size: 12 residues. V lost 7 bases and J lost 5, with 11 bases in between. The CDR3 reads CASNQGGYGYTF. The CDR3 nucleotides read TGTGCCAGCAATCAAGGGGGATATGGCTACACCTTC.

The sample holds a few counts of this clone. V usage is TRBV5-6 and J usage is TRBJ1-2, with D unresolved. The V end lost 0 bases, the J end lost 4 bases, and 7 bases lay between the germline ends. Germline V gives CDR1 SGHDT, CDR2 YYEEEE. The CDR3 runs 13 residues. The CDR3 nucleotides read TGTGCCAGCAGCTTGGAACAGCGCTATGGCTACACCTTC. Translated, it gives CASSLEQRYGYTF. Variable domain in full (rest from reference TRBV5-6 and TRBJ1-2): DAGVTQSPTHLIKTRGQQVTLRCSPKSGHDTVSWYQQALGQGPQFIFQYYEEEERQRGNFPDRFSGHQFPNYSSELNVNALLLGDSALYLCASSLEQRYGYTFGSGTRLTVV.

The rearrangement joins TRBV5-6 to TRBJ2-3; possible D gene TRBD1, 5 bases. In germline, CDR1 is SGHDT, CDR2 YYEEEE. V was clipped by 2 bases and J by 0 bases, with 16 bases between them. This CDR3 is 17 amino acids long. CDR3 sequence (DNA): TGTGCCAGCAGCTTTCCGGACATTACCTCTAGCACAGATACGCAGTATTTT. Residues: CASSFPDITSSTDTQYF.

This chain joins TRBV5-5 and TRBJ1-6; D not certain. V gave up 5 bases and J gave up 0 bases, with 6 bases separating them. CDR1 is SGHKS, CDR2 YYEKEE, per germline (reference sequence). This CDR3 spans 14 amino acids. The CDR3 DNA reads TGTGCCAGCAGTTCCGGCTCCTATAATTCACCCCTCCACTTT. As protein: CASSSGSYNSPLHF.

Sample share makes this clone medium-sized (0.01 to 0.1%). The V gene is TRBV11-2, the J gene TRBJ1-3; 7 bases are a match to TRBD1. The CDR3 has 17 amino acids. Germline CDR1 reads SGHAT; CDR2 reads FQNNGV. Trimming at V came to 5 bases and at J to 0 bases, leaving 10 bases not matched to a gene. CDR3 loop: CASSPYRGLRSGNTIYF. DNA for the CDR3: TGTGCCAGCAGCCCATACAGGGGACTCCGCTCTGGAAACACCATATATTTT.

The chain combines TRBV7-9 with TRBJ2-3; D may be TRBD2 (5 bases). This CDR3 spans 15 amino acids. Germline CDR1 SEHNR, CDR2 FQNEAQ (reference sequence). Trimming removed 6 bases from V and 3 bases from J, with 16 bases in between. DNA for the CDR3: TGTGCCAGCAGTCAGGACGGGGATGGGACAGATACGCAGTATTTT. This translates into CASSQDGDGTDTQYF.